The text below deals with one T cell receptor beta chain. This record belongs to a study of cytomegalovirus exposure and HLA in healthy donors. The PCR ran on 60 Vbeta and 13 Jbeta primers. TCRdb's table, derived via immunoSEQ multiplex PCR, lists solely in-frame clones and lacks some. The sample carries approximately 100,000 clones, roughly four fifths recorded once. Trimming shortened V by 2 bases and J by 3 bases, and 12 bases separated the two germline ends. The CDR3 is 15 residues long. Germline V gene sequence: CDR1 SEHNR, CDR2 FQNEAQ (reference sequence). The V and J genes are TRBV7-9 and TRBJ2-3; D is possibly TRBD1 (6 bases). The source material was PBMCs. The source of this sequence is a man in his fifties in good health and CMV-seronegative. The CDR3 sequence is CASSLTQGRTDTQYF. The CDR3 nucleotides are TGTGCCAGCAGCTTAACACAGGGCAGGACAGATACGCAGTATTTT. The whole variable domain, filled in from reference TRBV7-9 and TRBJ2-3, reads DTGVSQNPRHKITKRGQNVTFRCDPISEHNRLYWYRQTLGQGPEFLTYFQNEAQLEKSRLLSDRFSAERPKGSFSTLEIQRTEQGDSAMYLCASSLTQGRTDTQYFGPGTRLTVL.